Below, 23 T cell receptor beta chains from the same sample are listed, as sequenced in a study of spatial heterogeneity in lung cancer (dated by TCRdb to between 2018 and 2020). Study-wide findings and limitations: A correlation was observed between the number of expanded intratumoral alpha and beta TCRs and the tumor nonsynonymous mutation count.

The sample's time point label, decoded: sample taken at primary tumor resection. Library method: 5' RACE. For sequencing, a NextSeq 500 was employed. Through fastp at Q25 and MiXCR, TCRdb rebuilt clones from the public reads, retaining in-frame beta chains. Entries are consolidated by CDR3 protein sequence, retaining the most common genes and DNA. The sample has 24,000 or so distinct CDR3 sequences on record, roughly 8.6% of them singletons. Of the sample, 6.5% to 8.5% is held by the ten largest clones. No antigen has been identified for these receptors. The material was lung tumor tissue, obtained at surgery. The receptor set was obtained from a male donor with early-stage non-small cell lung cancer.

This clonotype was observed many times. The rearrangement joins TRBV6-4 to TRBJ1-2, with TRBD1 matching 8 bases. V trimming: 5 bases; J trimming: 7 bases; junction bases outside the gene matches: 12. Germline CDR1 and CDR2: MRHNA and SNTAGT. This CDR3 has 15 amino acids. CDR3 sequence (DNA): TGTGCCAGCAGTTACGACTCCAGGGGGCGCGGTGGCTACACCTTC. It yields the protein CASSYDSRGRGGYTF.

This clonotype was seen a handful of times. J is TRBJ2-3 and V is TRBV29-1; 9 bases fit TRBD2. J gave up 6 bases and V 1 base, and 8 bases lay outside the gene matches. CDR3 size: 15 residues. Looked up from germline, CDR1 is SQVTM and CDR2 is ANQGSEA. The CDR3 nucleotides read TGCAGCGTTGAAGGGTACCTAGCGGGACGGGATACGCAGTATTTT. Translation: CSVEGYLAGRDTQYF.

J is TRBJ2-1 and V is TRBV5-4, with D maybe TRBD1 (6 bases). Germline lookup yields CDR1 SGHNT and CDR2 YYREEE (reference sequence). V shed 2 bases and J shed 10 bases, with 13 bases lying between them. This CDR3 spans 13 amino acids. Here the CDR3 DNA reads TGTGCCAGCAGCTTAAGGGGGTTAGCGGAGCAGTTCTTC. It is translated as CASSLRGLAEQFF.

This clonotype was seen repeatedly, ten times or more. The rearrangement joins TRBV28 to TRBJ2-1, with D perhaps TRBD2 (6 bases). The CDR3 is made up of 13 amino acids. Germline loops: CDR1 MDHEN, CDR2 SYDVKM. Trimming shortened V by 8 bases and J by 7 bases, and 15 bases separated the two germline ends. The CDR3 DNA reads TGTGCCAGCCGCGGGGCGGCGAAGAATGAGCAGTTCTTC. Translating it yields CASRGAAKNEQFF. Supplemented by reference TRBV28 and TRBJ2-1, the full variable domain reads DVKVTQSSRYLVKRTGEKVFLECVQDMDHENMFWYRQDPGLGLRLIYFSYDVKMKEKGDIPEGYSVSREKKERFSLILESASTNQTSMYLCASRGAAKNEQFFGPGTRLTVL.

The gene calls are TRBV20-1 and TRBJ2-7; unclear D gene. Trimming pared 2 bases from V and 6 bases from J, leaving 11 bases between. This CDR3 has 12 residues. Looked up from germline, CDR1 is DFQATT and CDR2 is SNEGSKA (reference sequence). The CDR3, as DNA: TGCAGTGCTAGAATTTCATCGCTCGAGCAGTACTTC. Amino acid sequence: CSARISSLEQYF.

This clonotype was seen more than once but under ten times. The chain uses TRBV2 and TRBJ2-7; 10 bases agree with TRBD1. The germline V gene has CDR1 SNHLY and CDR2 FYNNEI. The V gene end was trimmed by 6 bases and the J gene end by 7 bases; junction bases not matched to a gene: 6. This CDR3 contains 13 residues. The CDR3, as DNA: TGTGCCAGCAGGGGACAGGGGCAAGGGGAGCAGTACTTC. Translating it yields CASRGQGQGEQYF.

This clonotype was recorded a few times. The V and J genes are TRBV29-1 and TRBJ2-3, with D perhaps assigned TRBD1 or TRBD2 (6 bases each). The V end lost 1 base, the J end lost 5 bases, and 16 bases lay between the germline ends. The CDR3 totals 15 residues. Germline CDR1 SQVTM, CDR2 ANQGSEA. CDR3 protein: CSVEGGALAQDTQYF. Here the CDR3 DNA reads TGCAGCGTTGAAGGGGGGGCCCTAGCCCAAGATACGCAGTATTTT.

This clonotype occurred many times. The chain links TRBV11-2 to TRBJ2-7; D is ambiguous. Trimming took 1 base from V and 6 from J, leaving 16 bases between them. The CDR3 has 15 residues. The germline gives CDR1 SGHAT, CDR2 FQNNGV. CDR3 sequence reads: CASSLGPVTPSEQYF. The CDR3 nucleotides read TGTGCCAGCAGCTTAGGCCCAGTCACCCCTTCCGAGCAGTACTTC.

The rearrangement uses TRBV27 and TRBJ2-1; 9 bases align to TRBD2. V was clipped by 5 bases and J by 4 bases; unmatched bases: 15. The CDR3 sequence is 18 residues long. CDR1 is MNHEY and CDR2 is SMNVEV in the germline V gene (reference sequence). CDR3 loop: CASSRLGGGVLGYNEQFF. CDR3 coding DNA: TGTGCCAGCAGTCGCCTAGGCGGGGGGGTCTTGGGGTACAATGAGCAGTTCTTC.

This clonotype was recorded at least ten times. The chain is built from TRBV28 and TRBJ2-5; D remains ambiguous. The CDR3 is 13 amino acids. Germline V lookup: CDR1 MDHEN, CDR2 SYDVKM. Trimming took 7 bases from V and 1 from J, leaving 10 bases between them. Here the CDR3 DNA reads TGTGCCAGCACCTTCCGGAGCCAAGAGACCCAGTACTTC. Protein sequence: CASTFRSQETQYF.

This clonotype was seen many times. The genes are TRBV30 and TRBJ2-2, with D unclear. The CDR3 extends over 12 amino acids. Trimming stripped 4 bases from V and 1 base from J, with 4 bases between. CDR1 and CDR2 (germline): GTSNPN, SVGIG (reference sequence). The CDR3, as DNA: TGTGCCTGGACCGAGAACACCGGGGAGCTGTTTTTT. Protein: CAWTENTGELFF.

This clonotype has ten or more counts. The gene calls are TRBV7-2 and TRBJ2-1; D may be TRBD1 (6 bases). CDR3 length equals 15 residues. Trimming removed 6 bases from V and 7 bases from J, with 19 bases in between. The germline V gene has CDR1 SGHTA and CDR2 FQGNSA. This CDR3 is CASRPTRVTGNEQFF. The CDR3 bases are TGTGCCAGCAGACCGACCCGTGTGACAGGTAATGAGCAGTTCTTC.

This clonotype was observed at least ten times. V and J are TRBV4-3 and TRBJ2-1; D call uncertain. The ends were cut back, 1 base at V and 4 bases at J, with 11 bases in the middle. The CDR3 runs 15 residues. Germline values: CDR1 LGHNA, CDR2 YSLEER. This chain's CDR3 is CASSQAVSVYNEQFF. CDR3 sequence (DNA): TGCGCCAGCAGCCAAGCCGTGTCGGTATACAATGAGCAGTTCTTC.

Many counts were recorded for this clonotype. The chain joins TRBV15 to TRBJ2-1; 11 bases match TRBD2. This CDR3 is 17 amino acids long. V was clipped by 1 base and J by 0 bases; unmatched bases: 2. Germline V CDR1 and CDR2: LNHNV, YYDKDF (reference sequence). The CDR3 DNA sequence: TGTGCCACCAGCAGAGTAGCGGGAGGGACCTCCTACAATGAGCAGTTCTTC. It is translated as CATSRVAGGTSYNEQFF.

This clonotype was detected a few times. The chain is built from TRBV7-8 and TRBJ1-1; D possibly corresponds to TRBD1 (5 bases). V was cut by 4 bases and J by 5 bases, with 14 bases left in between. This CDR3 is 14 amino acids long. Germline V CDR1 and CDR2: SGHVS, FQNEAQ. Written as DNA, the CDR3 is TGTGCCAGCAGCTCCCGGGACGGTGGGACTGAAGCTTTCTTT. Protein sequence: CASSSRDGGTEAFF.

Only one count was recorded for this clonotype. The genes are TRBV2 and TRBJ2-1; 7 positions agree with TRBD1. Germline V gene lookup returns CDR1 SNHLY and CDR2 FYNNEI. With 4 bases clipped from V and 2 bases from J, the junction kept 2 bases outside the gene matches. This CDR3 contains 14 residues. CDR3 sequence (DNA): TGTGCCAGCAGTGGACAGGGTCCCTACAATGAGCAGTTCTTC. It translates to CASSGQGPYNEQFF.

This clonotype was seen a few times. The chain links TRBV7-9 to TRBJ1-2; D unresolved. From germline, CDR1 is SEHNR and CDR2 FQNEAQ (reference sequence). This CDR3 has 13 residues. The V and J ends lost 2 bases and 3 bases respectively, with 7 bases between them. The CDR3 reads CASSLQTDYGYTF. CDR3 sequence (DNA): TGTGCCAGCAGCTTACAAACAGACTATGGCTACACCTTC.

The CDR3 DNA reads TGTGCCAGCAGCTATCAGGGGGCCGTCGGGGAGCTGTTTTTT. The encoded protein is CASSYQGAVGELFF. This rearrangement joins TRBV5-5 to TRBJ2-2, with TRBD1 matching over 8 bases. V shed 3 bases and J 7 bases; nucleotides not matched to a gene: 5. The CDR3 is made up of 14 amino acids. Germline CDR1 SGHKS, CDR2 YYEKEE (reference sequence). The whole variable domain, remainder taken from reference TRBV5-5 and TRBJ2-2, is DAGVTQSPTHLIKTRGQQVTLRCSPISGHKSVSWYQQVLGQGPQFIFQYYEKEERGRGNFPDRFSARQFPNYSSELNVNALLLGDSALYLCASSYQGAVGELFFGEGSRLTVL.

Many counts were recorded for this clonotype. The V and J genes are TRBV21-1 and TRBJ2-7; the table's TRBD1 call for D was not verified on the DNA. TRBV21-1 is given as a pseudogene. The CDR3 sequence is 15 residues long. The CDR3 spells CASSNPMTQSYEQYF. DNA of the CDR3: TGTGCCAGCAGCAACCCCATGACCCAGTCCTACGAGCAGTACTTC.

This clonotype was observed at least ten times. The rearrangement uses TRBV18 and TRBJ2-1, with 7 bases identical to TRBD1. The CDR3 length is 15 residues. V was pared by 2 bases and J by 3 bases, with 4 bases of the junction left unmatched. Germline-derived CDR1 and CDR2 are KGHSH and LQKENI. The CDR3 sequence: CASSPTGQDYNEQFF. CDR3 DNA: TGTGCCAGCTCACCAACAGGACAGGACTACAATGAGCAGTTCTTC.

This clonotype came up many times. This rearrangement joins TRBV5-4 to TRBJ2-2; TRBD1 might be the D (6 bases). The germline CDR1 and CDR2 sequences are SGHNT and YYREEE (reference sequence). The CDR3 totals 14 residues. The V and J ends lost 0 bases and 7 bases respectively, with 10 bases between them. CDR3: CASSLVKDSGELFF. The CDR3 nucleotides are TGTGCCAGCAGCTTGGTCAAGGACAGCGGGGAGCTGTTTTTT.

The sample holds a few counts of this clonotype. The V gene is TRBV20-1, the J gene TRBJ1-5, with 9 bases fitting TRBD1. Germline V CDR1 and CDR2: DFQATT, SNEGSKA (reference sequence). The CDR3 runs to 14 residues. Trimming took 7 bases from V and 0 from J; bases not matched to a gene: 4. The CDR3 DNA is TGCAGTGGAGGGGGACAGGGTAGCAATCAGCCCCAGCATTTT. Translated, it gives CSGGGQGSNQPQHF.

By share, this clonotype ranks as medium-sized (0.01 to 0.1%). This sequence joins TRBV28 and TRBJ2-7; the match to TRBD2 covers 15 bases. V lost 5 bases, J lost 9 bases, and 8 bases stayed unmatched. The germline V gene encodes CDR1 MDHEN and CDR2 SYDVKM. The CDR3 totals 15 residues. CDR3 loop: CASSPQGLAGGLQYF. DNA for the CDR3: TGTGCCAGCAGTCCGCAGGGACTAGCGGGAGGCTTGCAGTACTTC.